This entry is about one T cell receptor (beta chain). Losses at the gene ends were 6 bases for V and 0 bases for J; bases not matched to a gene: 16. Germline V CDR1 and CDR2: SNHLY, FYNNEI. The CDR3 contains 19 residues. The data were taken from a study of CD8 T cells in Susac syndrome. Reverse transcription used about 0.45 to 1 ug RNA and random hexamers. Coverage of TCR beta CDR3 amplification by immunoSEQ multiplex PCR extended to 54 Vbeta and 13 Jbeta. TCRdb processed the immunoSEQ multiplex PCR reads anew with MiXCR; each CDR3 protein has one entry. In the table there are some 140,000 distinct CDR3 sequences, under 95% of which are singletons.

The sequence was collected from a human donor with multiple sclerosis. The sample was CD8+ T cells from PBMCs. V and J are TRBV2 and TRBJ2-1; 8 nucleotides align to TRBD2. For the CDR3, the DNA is TGTGCCAGCAGGGACCCTACTACGGGAGGGCTATTCTCCTACAATGAGCAGTTCTTC. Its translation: CASRDPTTGGLFSYNEQFF.